The text below deals with one TCR beta chain. The data derive from a study of blood T cell repertoires in COVID-19. CDR1 and CDR2 (germline): SNHLY, FYNNEI. The CDR3 covers 14 residues. J gave up 3 bases and V 5 bases, and 6 bases lay outside the gene matches. Sequenced by immunoSEQ multiplex PCR; TCRdb stores in-frame clones only, minus some. The data show approximately 58,000 clones, more than 75% seen once. Sequencing was carried out using peripheral blood. This sequence joins TRBV2 and TRBJ1-1, with 7 bases matching TRBD1. This TCR was recovered from a middle-aged man with active COVID-19. CDR3 coding DNA: TGTGCCAGCAGTACGAGACAGGGCTACACTGAAGCTTTCTTT. As protein: CASSTRQGYTEAFF.